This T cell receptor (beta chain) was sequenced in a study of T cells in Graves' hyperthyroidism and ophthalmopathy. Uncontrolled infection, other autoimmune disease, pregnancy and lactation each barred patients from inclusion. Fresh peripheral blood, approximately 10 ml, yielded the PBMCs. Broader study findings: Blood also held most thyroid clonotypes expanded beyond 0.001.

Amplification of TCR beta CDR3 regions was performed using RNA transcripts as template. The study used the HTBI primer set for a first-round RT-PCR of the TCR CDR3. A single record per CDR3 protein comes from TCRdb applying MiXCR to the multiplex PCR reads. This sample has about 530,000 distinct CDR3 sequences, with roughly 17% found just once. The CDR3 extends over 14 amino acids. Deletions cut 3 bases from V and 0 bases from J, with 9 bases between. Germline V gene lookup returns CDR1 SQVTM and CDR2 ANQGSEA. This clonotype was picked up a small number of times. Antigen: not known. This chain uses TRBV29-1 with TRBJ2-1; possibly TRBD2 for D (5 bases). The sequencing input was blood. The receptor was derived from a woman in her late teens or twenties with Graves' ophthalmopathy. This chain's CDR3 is CSVEEEISYNEQFF. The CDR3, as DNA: TGCAGCGTTGAGGAGGAAATCTCCTACAATGAGCAGTTCTTC.